The subject of this entry is one T cell receptor beta chain. The sample originates from a study of CD8 T cells in Susac syndrome. Germline assignment: CDR1 MNHNS and CDR2 SASEGT. V gave up 5 bases and J gave up 0 bases; unmatched junction bases: 8. The CDR3 runs 16 residues. cDNA came from approximately 0.5 to 1 ug RNA primed by random hexamers. With immunoSEQ multiplex PCR, TCR beta CDR3 was amplified across 54 Vbeta and 13 Jbeta. MiXCR was run by TCRdb on the immunoSEQ multiplex PCR reads, yielding one entry per CDR3 protein. The data contain some 200,000 distinct CDR3 sequences, 95% of them singletons. The multiple sclerosis controls consisted of treatment-naive patients with relapsing-remitting disease, either stable or active.

This TCR came from a human donor with multiple sclerosis. Sequencing was done on a sample of CD4+ T cells from PBMCs. This sequence joins TRBV6-1 and TRBJ2-7; 9 bases map to TRBD1. The CDR3 here is CASSQIGTGPSYEQYF. In DNA, the CDR3 is TGTGCCAGCAGTCAAATTGGGACAGGGCCCTCCTACGAGCAGTACTTC.